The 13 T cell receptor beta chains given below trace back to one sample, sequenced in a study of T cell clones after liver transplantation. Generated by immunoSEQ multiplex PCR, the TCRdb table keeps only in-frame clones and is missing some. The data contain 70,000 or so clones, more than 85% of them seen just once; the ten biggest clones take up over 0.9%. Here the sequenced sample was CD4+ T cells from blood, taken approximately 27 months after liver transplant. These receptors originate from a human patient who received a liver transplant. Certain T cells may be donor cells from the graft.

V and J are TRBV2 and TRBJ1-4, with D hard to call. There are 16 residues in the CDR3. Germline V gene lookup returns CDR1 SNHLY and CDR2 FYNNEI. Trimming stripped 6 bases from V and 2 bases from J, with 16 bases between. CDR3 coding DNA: TGTGCCAGCAGCCTTGGCTCCCGAGGGACTAATGAAAAACTGTTTTTT. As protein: CASSLGSRGTNEKLFF.

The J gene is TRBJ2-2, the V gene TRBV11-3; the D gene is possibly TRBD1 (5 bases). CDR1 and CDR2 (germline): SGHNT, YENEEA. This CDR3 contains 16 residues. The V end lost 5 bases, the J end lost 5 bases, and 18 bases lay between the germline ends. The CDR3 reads CASSSLDFRGTGELFF. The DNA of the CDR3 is TGTGCCAGCAGCAGTCTGGATTTTAGGGGAACCGGGGAGCTGTTTTTT.

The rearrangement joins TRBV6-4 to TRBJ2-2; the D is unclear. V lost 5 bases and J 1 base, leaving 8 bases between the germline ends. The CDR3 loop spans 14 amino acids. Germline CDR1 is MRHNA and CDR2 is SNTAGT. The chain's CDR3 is CASSLGVNTGELFF. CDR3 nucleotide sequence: TGTGCCAGCAGTCTTGGGGTGAACACCGGGGAGCTGTTTTTT.

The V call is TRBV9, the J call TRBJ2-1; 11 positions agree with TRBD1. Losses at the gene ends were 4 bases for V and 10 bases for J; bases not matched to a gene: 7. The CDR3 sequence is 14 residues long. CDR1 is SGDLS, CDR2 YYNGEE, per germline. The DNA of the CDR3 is TGTGCCAGCAGCCTCTCAGGACAGGGGGCAGAGCAGTTCTTC. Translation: CASSLSGQGAEQFF.

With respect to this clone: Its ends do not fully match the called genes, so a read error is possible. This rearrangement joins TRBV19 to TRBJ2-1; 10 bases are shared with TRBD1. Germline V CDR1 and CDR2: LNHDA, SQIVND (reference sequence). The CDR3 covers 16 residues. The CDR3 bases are TGTGCCAGTAGTCTAGACAGGGGGCCGAAGGGGGTACTGCAGTTCTTC. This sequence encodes CASSLDRGPKGVLQFF.

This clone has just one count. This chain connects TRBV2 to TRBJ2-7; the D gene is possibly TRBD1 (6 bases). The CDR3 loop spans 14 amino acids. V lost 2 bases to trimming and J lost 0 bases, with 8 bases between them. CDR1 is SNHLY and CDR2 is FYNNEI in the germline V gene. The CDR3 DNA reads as TGTGCCAGCAGTGAACAGGGGAGCTCCTACGAGCAGTACTTC. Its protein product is CASSEQGSSYEQYF.

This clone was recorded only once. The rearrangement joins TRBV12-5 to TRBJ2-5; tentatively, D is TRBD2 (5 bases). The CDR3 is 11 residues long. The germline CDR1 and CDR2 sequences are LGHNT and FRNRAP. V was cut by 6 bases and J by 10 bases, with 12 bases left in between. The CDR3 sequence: CASGLDGDQYF. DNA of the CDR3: TGTGCTAGTGGCCTAGACGGGGACCAGTACTTC. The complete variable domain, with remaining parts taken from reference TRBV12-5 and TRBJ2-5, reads DARVTQTPRHKVTEMGQEVTMRCQPILGHNTVFWYRQTMMQGLELLAYFRNRAPLDDSGMPKDRFSAEMPDATLATLKIQPSEPRDSAVYFCASGLDGDQYFGPGTRLLVL.

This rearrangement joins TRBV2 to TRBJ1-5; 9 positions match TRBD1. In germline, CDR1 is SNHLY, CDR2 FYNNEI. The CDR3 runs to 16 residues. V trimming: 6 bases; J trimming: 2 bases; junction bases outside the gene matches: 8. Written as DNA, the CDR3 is TGTGCCAGCAGATTAACAGGGGGCTGGGGCAATCAGCCCCAGCATTTT. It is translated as CASRLTGGWGNQPQHF.

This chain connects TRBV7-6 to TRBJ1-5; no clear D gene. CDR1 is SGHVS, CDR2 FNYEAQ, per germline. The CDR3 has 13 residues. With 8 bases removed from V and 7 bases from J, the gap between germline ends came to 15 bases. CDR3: CASAVGYEQPQHF. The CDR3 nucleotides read TGTGCCAGCGCGGTAGGGTACGAGCAGCCCCAGCATTTT.

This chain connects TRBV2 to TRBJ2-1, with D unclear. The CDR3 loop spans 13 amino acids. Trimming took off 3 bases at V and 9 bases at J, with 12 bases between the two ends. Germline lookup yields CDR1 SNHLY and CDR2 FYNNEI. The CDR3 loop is CASSDDSPSEQFF. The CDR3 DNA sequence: TGTGCCAGCAGTGATGACTCTCCCAGTGAGCAGTTCTTC.

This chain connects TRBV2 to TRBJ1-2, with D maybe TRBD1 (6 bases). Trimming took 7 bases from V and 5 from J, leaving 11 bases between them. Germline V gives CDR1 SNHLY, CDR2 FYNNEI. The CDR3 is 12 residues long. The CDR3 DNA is TGTGCCAGCAACAGGGACGGATATGGCTACACCTTC. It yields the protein CASNRDGYGYTF.

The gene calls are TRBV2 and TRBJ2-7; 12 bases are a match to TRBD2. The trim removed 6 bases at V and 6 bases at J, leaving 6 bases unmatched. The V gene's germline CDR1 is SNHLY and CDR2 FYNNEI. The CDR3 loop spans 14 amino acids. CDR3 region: CASRRTSGKGEQYF. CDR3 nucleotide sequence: TGTGCCAGCAGAAGGACTAGCGGGAAAGGCGAGCAGTACTTC.

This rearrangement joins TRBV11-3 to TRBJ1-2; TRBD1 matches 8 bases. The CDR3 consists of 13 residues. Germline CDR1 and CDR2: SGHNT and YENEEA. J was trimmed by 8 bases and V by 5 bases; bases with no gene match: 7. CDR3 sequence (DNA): TGTGCCAGCAGCCTGACAGGGGATCACGGCTACACCTTC. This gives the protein CASSLTGDHGYTF.